This is a list of T cell receptor beta chains from one sample in a study of blood T cell repertoires in COVID-19. The method was immunoSEQ multiplex PCR; TCRdb's version includes in-frame clones alone and lacks a portion of them. The sample lists more than 250,000 clones, roughly 82% occurring once. Material for sequencing was peripheral blood. These receptors came from a woman aged 50 to 65 with acute or convalescent COVID-19. Each CDR3 is given with its conserved first and last residue. Each record gives: J gene, clone size, D gene, V gene, CDR3 DNA, CDR3 protein. D genes are given only for firm matches. Not every row has a clone size; where given, it reads once, few, many or a size class.

j_gene: TRBJ2-1
abundance: NA
d_gene: NA
v_gene: TRBV7-3
CDR3nt: TGTGCCAGCAGCCACCACAGGGATTCCTACAATGAGCAGTTCTTC
CDR3aa: CASSHHRDSYNEQFF

j_gene: TRBJ2-3
abundance: NA
d_gene: NA
v_gene: TRBV29-1
CDR3nt: TGCAGCGTTGCAGCGACCACAGATACGCAGTATTTT
CDR3aa: CSVAATTDTQYF

j_gene: TRBJ2-3
abundance: NA
d_gene: TRBD2
v_gene: TRBV6-2/TRBV6-3
CDR3nt: TGTGCCAGCAGCACCCTTCTAGCGGGGATAGATACGCAGTATTTT
CDR3aa: CASSTLLAGIDTQYF

j_gene: TRBJ2-5
abundance: NA
d_gene: TRBD1
v_gene: TRBV5-1
CDR3nt: TGCGCCAGCAGCTCTGGACAGGGGTCTTCCCGGTACCAAGAGACCCAGTACTTC
CDR3aa: CASSSGQGSSRYQETQYF

j_gene: TRBJ2-5
abundance: NA
d_gene: NA
v_gene: TRBV14
CDR3nt: TGTGCCAGCAGCGCGGAGGACGAAGAGACCCAGTACTTC
CDR3aa: CASSAEDEETQYF

j_gene: TRBJ2-5
abundance: NA
d_gene: TRBD2
v_gene: TRBV5-1
CDR3nt: TGCGCCAGCAGCCCGGTACTAGCGGGATTCCAAGAGACCCAGTACTTC
CDR3aa: CASSPVLAGFQETQYF

j_gene: TRBJ2-1
abundance: NA
d_gene: TRBD2
v_gene: TRBV19
CDR3nt: TGTGCCAGTACTAGCGGGAGTGGGTATGAGCAGTTCTTC
CDR3aa: CASTSGSGYEQFF

j_gene: TRBJ1-2
abundance: few
d_gene: TRBD1
v_gene: TRBV5-1
CDR3nt: TGCGCCAGCAGCATAACCGGGACAGGAGGAACCTATGGCTACACCTTC
CDR3aa: CASSITGTGGTYGYTF

j_gene: TRBJ1-1
abundance: NA
d_gene: NA
v_gene: TRBV4-1
CDR3nt: TGCGCCAGCAGCCCGTCAGGGGATATTGACACTGAAGCTTTCTTT
CDR3aa: CASSPSGDIDTEAFF

j_gene: TRBJ2-1
abundance: NA
d_gene: NA
v_gene: TRBV27
CDR3nt: TGTGCCAGCAGAAACAGGGGGGAGGGTGATGAGCAGTTCTTC
CDR3aa: CASRNRGEGDEQFF

j_gene: TRBJ1-4
abundance: NA
d_gene: TRBD1
v_gene: TRBV6-6
CDR3nt: TGTGCCAGCAGTTTCCTGACAGGGTCAAGTGAAAAACTGTTTTTT
CDR3aa: CASSFLTGSSEKLFF

j_gene: TRBJ1-2
abundance: NA
d_gene: NA
v_gene: TRBV5-4
CDR3nt: TGTGCCAGCAGCTTCTCACAGGGATACTATGGCTACACCTTC
CDR3aa: CASSFSQGYYGYTF

j_gene: TRBJ2-1
abundance: NA
d_gene: NA
v_gene: TRBV19
CDR3nt: TGTGCCAGTAGCCGAATCGGTACTCGGGAGCAGTTCTTC
CDR3aa: CASSRIGTREQFF

j_gene: TRBJ2-7
abundance: NA
d_gene: TRBD1
v_gene: TRBV18
CDR3nt: TGTGCCAGCTCCCCGGTCGGACAGGGGGCCTACGAGCAGTACTTC
CDR3aa: CASSPVGQGAYEQYF

j_gene: TRBJ1-5
abundance: once
d_gene: TRBD1
v_gene: TRBV19
CDR3nt: TGTGCCAGTAGTATGGGTTTCGGGCAGGGGGGCAATCAGCCCCAGCATTTT
CDR3aa: CASSMGFGQGGNQPQHF

j_gene: TRBJ2-2
abundance: NA
d_gene: TRBD1
v_gene: TRBV27
CDR3nt: TGTGCCAGCAGTTTAACAGGGGCCGGGGAGCTGTTTTTT
CDR3aa: CASSLTGAGELFF

j_gene: TRBJ2-1
abundance: once
d_gene: TRBD1
v_gene: TRBV7-2
CDR3nt: TGTGCCAGCAGCGTAGGACAGGGGCCAGTTGAGCAGTTCTTC
CDR3aa: CASSVGQGPVEQFF

j_gene: TRBJ1-6
abundance: NA
d_gene: TRBD1
v_gene: TRBV5-5
CDR3nt: TGTGCCAGCAGCTTGAGTCCCACAGGGGGCCTTAATTCACCCCTCCACTTT
CDR3aa: CASSLSPTGGLNSPLHF

j_gene: TRBJ2-3
abundance: NA
d_gene: TRBD2
v_gene: TRBV2
CDR3nt: TGTGCCAGCAACAACGGGGGGAGCGGAAGCTCTAGCACAGATACGCAGTATTTT
CDR3aa: CASNNGGSGSSSTDTQYF

j_gene: TRBJ2-3
abundance: NA
d_gene: NA
v_gene: TRBV9
CDR3nt: TGTGCCAGCAGCGCCTCTAGCACAGATACGCAGTATTTT
CDR3aa: CASSASSTDTQYF

j_gene: TRBJ1-5
abundance: NA
d_gene: TRBD1
v_gene: TRBV7-8
CDR3nt: TGTGCCAGCAGCTTTGGACAGGCTACAAATCAGCCCCAGCATTTT
CDR3aa: CASSFGQATNQPQHF

j_gene: TRBJ1-5
abundance: NA
d_gene: NA
v_gene: TRBV2
CDR3nt: TGTGCCAGCAGTGAAGACATTCCCCAGCCCCAGCATTTT
CDR3aa: CASSEDIPQPQHF

j_gene: TRBJ2-1
abundance: NA
d_gene: TRBD1
v_gene: TRBV28
CDR3nt: TGTGCCAGCAGAGACAGGGATTATGAGCAGTTCTTC
CDR3aa: CASRDRDYEQFF

j_gene: TRBJ1-2
abundance: NA
d_gene: NA
v_gene: TRBV29-1
CDR3nt: TGCAGCGCCCTGCAGGGGAGTAACTATGGCTACACCTTC
CDR3aa: CSALQGSNYGYTF

j_gene: TRBJ2-5
abundance: few
d_gene: TRBD1
v_gene: TRBV9
CDR3nt: TGTGCCAGCAGCGTAGGTTCACAGGGGGGTCAAGAGACCCAGTACTTC
CDR3aa: CASSVGSQGGQETQYF

j_gene: TRBJ2-7
abundance: NA
d_gene: TRBD2
v_gene: TRBV28
CDR3nt: TGTGCCAGCAGTCTAGGGGGACTAGCGGGAGGGGAGCAGTACTTC
CDR3aa: CASSLGGLAGGEQYF

j_gene: TRBJ2-1
abundance: NA
d_gene: NA
v_gene: TRBV7-3
CDR3nt: TGTGCCAGCAGCTTACGACCACTCGAGTTCGGAGATGAGCAGTTCTTC
CDR3aa: CASSLRPLEFGDEQFF

j_gene: TRBJ2-7
abundance: few
d_gene: NA
v_gene: TRBV28
CDR3nt: TGTGCCAGCAGGGGAGTTGAGCGGGCAGCTTCCTACGAGCAGTACTTC
CDR3aa: CASRGVERAASYEQYF

j_gene: TRBJ2-3
abundance: NA
d_gene: TRBD1
v_gene: TRBV5-1
CDR3nt: TGCGCCAGCAGCTTATACAGGGGAGATACGCAGTATTTT
CDR3aa: CASSLYRGDTQYF

j_gene: TRBJ2-1
abundance: NA
d_gene: TRBD1
v_gene: TRBV5-6
CDR3nt: TGTGCCAGCAGCACCTCGGACAGGGTGGGGTACAATGAGCAGTTCTTC
CDR3aa: CASSTSDRVGYNEQFF

j_gene: TRBJ2-1
abundance: NA
d_gene: TRBD2
v_gene: TRBV11-2
CDR3nt: TGTGCCAGCAGCCATAATGAGCGGGAGGGGAGGGATGAGCAGTTCTTC
CDR3aa: CASSHNEREGRDEQFF

j_gene: TRBJ1-1
abundance: NA
d_gene: NA
v_gene: TRBV24-1
CDR3nt: TGTGCCACCAGTGATTTTTTTCAAAATGAAGCTTTCTTT
CDR3aa: CATSDFFQNEAFF

j_gene: TRBJ2-7
abundance: NA
d_gene: NA
v_gene: TRBV28
CDR3nt: TGTGCCAGCAGGGAAGGGGGTAACGACTACGAGCAGTACTTC
CDR3aa: CASREGGNDYEQYF

j_gene: TRBJ2-1
abundance: NA
d_gene: NA
v_gene: TRBV7-2
CDR3nt: TGTGCCAGCAGCTTAGCGCCTAGCTCCTACAATGAGCAGTTCTTC
CDR3aa: CASSLAPSSYNEQFF

j_gene: TRBJ1-2
abundance: NA
d_gene: NA
v_gene: TRBV7-3
CDR3nt: TGTGCCAGCAGCGTAGCAGGGTCCGGGGGCTACACCTTC
CDR3aa: CASSVAGSGGYTF

j_gene: TRBJ1-6
abundance: NA
d_gene: NA
v_gene: TRBV7-9
CDR3nt: TGTGCCAGCAGCTTTGGTCGGGATTCACCCCTCCACTTT
CDR3aa: CASSFGRDSPLHF

j_gene: TRBJ1-1
abundance: NA
d_gene: NA
v_gene: TRBV13
CDR3nt: TGTGCCAGCATCGTAAGATCGGTGAACACTGAAGCTTTCTTT
CDR3aa: CASIVRSVNTEAFF

j_gene: TRBJ2-1
abundance: NA
d_gene: TRBD1
v_gene: TRBV3-1/TRBV3-2
CDR3nt: TGTGCCAGCAGCCGGGACAGCGTTCCCTACAATGAGCAGTTCTTC
CDR3aa: CASSRDSVPYNEQFF

j_gene: TRBJ1-1
abundance: NA
d_gene: TRBD1
v_gene: TRBV4-2
CDR3nt: TGTGCCAGCAGCCAGGATGAGTTGGGACAGGGGCGCTCTGAAGCTTTCTTT
CDR3aa: CASSQDELGQGRSEAFF

j_gene: TRBJ2-3
abundance: once
d_gene: TRBD1
v_gene: TRBV28
CDR3nt: TGTGCCAGCAGTTCACCGACAGGGGGCATATATACGCAGTATTTT
CDR3aa: CASSSPTGGIYTQYF

j_gene: TRBJ2-2
abundance: NA
d_gene: TRBD1
v_gene: TRBV19
CDR3nt: TGTGCCAGTACCCCGACGCGGGGACAGGGAATGAACGGGGAGCTGTTTTTT
CDR3aa: CASTPTRGQGMNGELFF

j_gene: TRBJ2-1
abundance: NA
d_gene: TRBD2
v_gene: TRBV10-3
CDR3nt: TGTGCCACCGTTAGGACTAGCGGGAGAAATGAGCAGTTCTTC
CDR3aa: CATVRTSGRNEQFF

j_gene: TRBJ1-5
abundance: NA
d_gene: NA
v_gene: TRBV5-1
CDR3nt: TGCGCCAGCAGCTTTGGGGCCCTGGGACAGCCCCAGCATTTT
CDR3aa: CASSFGALGQPQHF

j_gene: TRBJ2-2
abundance: NA
d_gene: TRBD1
v_gene: TRBV6-2/TRBV6-3
CDR3nt: TGTGCCAGCAGCAAGACAGGGGGCGGCACCGGGGAGCTGTTTTTT
CDR3aa: CASSKTGGGTGELFF

j_gene: TRBJ2-7
abundance: NA
d_gene: TRBD1
v_gene: TRBV19
CDR3nt: TGTGCCAGTAGTTTGATGGGACAGCCCTCCTACGAGCAGTACTTC
CDR3aa: CASSLMGQPSYEQYF

j_gene: TRBJ1-1
abundance: NA
d_gene: NA
v_gene: TRBV12-5
CDR3nt: TGTGCTAGTGGTTTGGGAGGGAGTGAAGTCACTGAAGCTTTCTTT
CDR3aa: CASGLGGSEVTEAFF